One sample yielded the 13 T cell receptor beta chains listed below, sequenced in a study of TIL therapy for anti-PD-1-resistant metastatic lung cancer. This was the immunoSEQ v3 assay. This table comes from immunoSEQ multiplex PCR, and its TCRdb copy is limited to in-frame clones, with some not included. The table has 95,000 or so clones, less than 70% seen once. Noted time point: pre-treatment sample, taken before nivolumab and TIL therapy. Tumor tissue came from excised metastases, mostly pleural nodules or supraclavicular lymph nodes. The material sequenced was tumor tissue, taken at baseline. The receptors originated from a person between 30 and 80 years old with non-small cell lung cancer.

CDR3 coding DNA: TGCGCCAGCAGCTTGGCCAGGGGGCAGGAGACCCAGTACTTC. It translates to CASSLARGQETQYF. The rearrangement uses TRBV5-1 and TRBJ2-5, with 8 bases identical to TRBD1. CDR3 length: 14 residues. The ends lost 0 bases at V and 5 bases at J; junction bases unmatched: 3. Germline V lookup: CDR1 SGHRS, CDR2 YFSETQ.

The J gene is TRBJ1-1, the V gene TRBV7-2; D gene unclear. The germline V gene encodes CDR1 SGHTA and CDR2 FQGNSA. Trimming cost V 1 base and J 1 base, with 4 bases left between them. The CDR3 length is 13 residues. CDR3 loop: CASSLVTNTEAFF. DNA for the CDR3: TGTGCCAGCAGCTTAGTAACGAACACTGAAGCTTTCTTT. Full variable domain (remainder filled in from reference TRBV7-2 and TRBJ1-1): GAGVSQSPSNKVTEKGKDVELRCDPISGHTALYWYRQSLGQGLEFLIYFQGNSAPDKSGLPSDRFSAERTGGSVSTLTIQRTQQEDSAVYLCASSLVTNTEAFFGQGTRLTVV.

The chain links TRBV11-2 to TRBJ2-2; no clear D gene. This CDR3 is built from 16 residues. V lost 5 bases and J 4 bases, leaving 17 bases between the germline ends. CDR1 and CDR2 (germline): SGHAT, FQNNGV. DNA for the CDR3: TGTGCCAGCAGCCCCGAGGTCGGCTCGAGCACCGGGGAGCTGTTTTTT. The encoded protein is CASSPEVGSSTGELFF.

CDR3 bases: TGTGCCAGCGGGGCTTCCTACGAGCAGTACTTC. Translating gives CASGASYEQYF. The V call is TRBV21-1, the J call TRBJ2-7; the table names TRBD1, a call not compared with the DNA. TRBV21-1 is annotated as a pseudogene. This CDR3 spans 11 amino acids.

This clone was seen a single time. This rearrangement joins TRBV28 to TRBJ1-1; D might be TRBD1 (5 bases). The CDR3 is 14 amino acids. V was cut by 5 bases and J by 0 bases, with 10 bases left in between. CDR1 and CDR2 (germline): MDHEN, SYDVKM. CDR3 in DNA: TGTGCCAGCAGTCAATACAGGATGAACACTGAAGCTTTCTTT. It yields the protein CASSQYRMNTEAFF.

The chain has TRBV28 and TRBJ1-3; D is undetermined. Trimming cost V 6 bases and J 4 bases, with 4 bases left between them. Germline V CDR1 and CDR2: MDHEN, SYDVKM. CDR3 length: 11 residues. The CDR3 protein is CASRTGNTIYF. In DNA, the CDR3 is TGTGCCAGCAGGACGGGAAACACCATATATTTT.

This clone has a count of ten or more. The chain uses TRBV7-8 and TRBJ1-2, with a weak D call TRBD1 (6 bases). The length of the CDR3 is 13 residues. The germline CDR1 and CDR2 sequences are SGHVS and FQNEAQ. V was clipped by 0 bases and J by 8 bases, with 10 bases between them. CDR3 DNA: TGTGCCAGCAGCTTAGCACAGGGAGGAGGCTACACCTTC. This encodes CASSLAQGGGYTF.

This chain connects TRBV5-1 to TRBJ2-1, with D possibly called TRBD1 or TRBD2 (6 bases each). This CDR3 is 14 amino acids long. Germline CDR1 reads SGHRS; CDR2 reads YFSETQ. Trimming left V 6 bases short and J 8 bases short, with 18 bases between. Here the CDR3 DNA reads TGCGCCAGCACCCCGGAGGGGGGCCTGGATGAGCAGTTCTTC. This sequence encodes CASTPEGGLDEQFF.

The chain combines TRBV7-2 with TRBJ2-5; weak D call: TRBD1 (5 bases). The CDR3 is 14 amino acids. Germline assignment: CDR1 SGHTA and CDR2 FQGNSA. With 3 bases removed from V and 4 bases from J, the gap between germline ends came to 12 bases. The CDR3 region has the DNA TGTGCCAGCAGCTTTTTTGGGCAGGGAGAGACCCAGTACTTC. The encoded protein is CASSFFGQGETQYF.

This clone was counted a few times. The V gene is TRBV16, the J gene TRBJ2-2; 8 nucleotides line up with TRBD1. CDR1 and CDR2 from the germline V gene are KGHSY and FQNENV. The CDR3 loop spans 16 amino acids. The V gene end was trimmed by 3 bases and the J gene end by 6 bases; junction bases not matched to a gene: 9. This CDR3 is CASSHRQGSFAGELFF. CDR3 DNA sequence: TGTGCCAGCAGCCACCGACAGGGGAGTTTCGCCGGGGAGCTGTTTTTT.

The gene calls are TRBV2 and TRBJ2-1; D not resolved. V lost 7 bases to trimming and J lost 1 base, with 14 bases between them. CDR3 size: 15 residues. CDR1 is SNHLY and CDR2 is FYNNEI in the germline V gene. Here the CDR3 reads CASMVEAYSYNEQFF. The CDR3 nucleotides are TGTGCCAGCATGGTAGAAGCGTATTCCTACAATGAGCAGTTCTTC.

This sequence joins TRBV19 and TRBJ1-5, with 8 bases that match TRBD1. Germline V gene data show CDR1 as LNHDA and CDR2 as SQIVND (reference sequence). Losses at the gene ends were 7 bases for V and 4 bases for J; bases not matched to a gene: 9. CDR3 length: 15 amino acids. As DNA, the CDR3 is TGTGCCAGTAACCCGACAGGGGTCCAAAATCAGCCCCAGCATTTT. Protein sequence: CASNPTGVQNQPQHF.

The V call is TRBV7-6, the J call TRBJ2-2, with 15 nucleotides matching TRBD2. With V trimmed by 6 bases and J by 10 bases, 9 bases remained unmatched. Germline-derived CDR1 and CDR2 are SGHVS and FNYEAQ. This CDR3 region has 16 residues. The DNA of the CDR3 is TGTGCCAGCAGACAAACGGGACTAGCGGGGGGTGAGGAGCTGTTTTTT. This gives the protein CASRQTGLAGGEELFF.